This TCR beta chain was found in a study of CD8+ T cells in alopecia areata. Points from the study as a whole: More clonal than normal scalp was lesional scalp, particularly alopecia totalis/universalis.

Treatment of the sample: oral pan-JAK inhibitor, 5-10 mg twice daily. Sequencing templates came from extracted RNA that was reverse transcribed into cDNA. TCRdb's table, derived via immunoSEQ multiplex PCR, lists solely in-frame clones and lacks some. Of fewer than 250,000 clones listed, roughly 44% were seen once; the top ten hold 2% to 3%. Worth noting for this clone: As yet, its antigen is unknown.

With 3 bases removed from V and 6 bases from J, the gap between germline ends came to 11 bases. Germline assignment: CDR1 SNHLY and CDR2 FYNNEI. This CDR3 is built from 13 residues. The chain recombines TRBV2 with TRBJ2-5; no clear D gene. Specimen: CD4+ T cells sorted from blood, collected at approximately week 36, from a patient treated with tofacitinib. This TCR was recovered from a human donor with alopecia areata. This CDR3 is CASSDPAPQTQYF. In nucleotides, the CDR3 is TGTGCCAGCAGTGATCCAGCCCCACAGACCCAGTACTTC.